The TCR beta chain described here comes from a study of blood T cell repertoires in COVID-19. Germline V gene data show CDR1 as MNHEY and CDR2 as SVGAGI. V was shortened by 4 bases and J by 4 bases, with 14 bases between the two germline ends. The CDR3 is 15 residues long. Study processing details: Researchers report that nucleated cell counts were estimated from reference gene primer amplification. This table comes from immunoSEQ multiplex PCR, and its TCRdb copy is limited to in-frame clones, with some not included. V, J and clone size derive from that table, while D and trimming were established from the DNA sequence. The sample holds about 190,000 clones; 84% are singletons and the top ten take 3% to 3.5%. Exposed participants came across a COVID-19 case within 2 weeks before study entry.

Sequencing was done on a sample of PBMCs or T cells enriched from blood (not recorded which). The source of this sequence is a woman aged 30 to 39 who had been exposed to COVID-19. The rearrangement links TRBV6-5 to TRBJ1-3; no definite D call. The CDR3 loop reads CASSSPRSGGNTIYF. CDR3 nucleotides: TGTGCCAGCAGTTCCCCTCGGTCAGGCGGAAACACCATATATTTT.